What follows is one T cell receptor beta chain and its context. Its antigen specificity is not known. Nothing much larger sits one base from this clone, and base qualities are not available. The CDR3, cysteine through phenylalanine, is 12 amino acids long. The only DNA kept is the CDR3, 36 bases in frame from the first base. Per the germline V gene, SGHDN is the CDR1 and FVKESK is the CDR2. V is clipped by 3 bases and J by 9 bases, and the sequence between their germline boundaries is 6 bases long. This sample was taken from a study of control samples from healthy donors and cancer patients (dated by TCRdb to the early 2020s). Library preparation used the immunoSEQ multiplex PCR assay. The clones in this table, taken by TCRdb from immuneACCESS, are in-frame only. Not every clone is retained; where verified, under half of the shortfall comes from an unresolved V gene, and the cause of the rest is unknown. The sample table holds some 200,000 clones, of which 85% to 95% were seen once. The ten largest clones take up 1.4% to 1.5% of the sample.

The sequence is built from TRBV14 and TRBJ1-6; confidence is insufficient to name the D gene. The TCR sequence derives from a man aged 18 to 35 in good health. Input material: blood. The DNA sequence follows: TGTGCCAGCAGCCATCCACCTTCACCCCTCCACTTT. Translated, it reads CASSHPPSPLHF.